Listed below are T cell receptor beta chains from one sample, sequenced in a study of blood T cell repertoires in COVID-19. Measured with immunoSEQ multiplex PCR; TCRdb has only the in-frame clones, and not every one. Here the sample spans over 200,000 clones, around 85% being singletons. What was sequenced was peripheral blood. These receptor sequences come from a middle-aged man with acute or convalescent COVID-19. Each CDR3 is given with its conserved first and last residue. The order of the fields is D gene, clone size, J gene, V gene, CDR3 protein, CDR3 DNA. A D gene is named only where the DNA matches it firmly. Size values are once, few and many counts, or a class for expanded clones, and some rows have none.

TRBD2	once	TRBJ2-3	TRBV5-5	CASSFRLAGGTDTQYF	TGTGCCAGCAGCTTTAGACTAGCGGGGGGTACAGATACGCAGTATTTT
TRBD1	NA	TRBJ1-1	TRBV2	CASGRDRMNTEAFF	TGTGCCAGCGGAAGGGACAGAATGAACACTGAAGCTTTCTTT
NA	NA	TRBJ1-1	TRBV7-2	CASSPRPGDTEAFF	TGTGCCAGCAGCCCCAGACCGGGGGACACTGAAGCTTTCTTT
NA	NA	TRBJ2-7	TRBV27	CASRGGGAYEQYF	TGTGCCAGCCGAGGAGGGGGGGCCTACGAGCAGTACTTC
NA	once	TRBJ2-7	TRBV5-1	CASSFAGSSGEQYF	TGCGCCAGCAGCTTTGCGGGATCCTCGGGCGAGCAGTACTTC
TRBD1	NA	TRBJ2-1	TRBV4-3	CASSSPGTGTYNEQFF	TGCGCCAGCAGCAGTCCCGGGACAGGGACCTACAATGAGCAGTTCTTC
NA	NA	TRBJ1-1	TRBV7-6	CASSFAWGPDPEAFF	TGTGCCAGCAGCTTCGCTTGGGGGCCCGATCCTGAAGCTTTCTTT
TRBD1	NA	TRBJ1-6	TRBV6-6	CASTGQAVYNSPLHF	TGTGCCAGCACTGGACAGGCGGTCTATAATTCACCCCTCCACTTT
NA	NA	TRBJ1-6	TRBV11-2	CASGGWGIPLHF	TGTGCCAGCGGAGGCTGGGGAATACCCCTCCACTTT
NA	NA	TRBJ2-1	TRBV30	CAWNGGAIYNEQFF	TGTGCCTGGAACGGGGGAGCTATCTACAATGAGCAGTTCTTC
NA	NA	TRBJ2-3	TRBV11-3	CASSPGTFSTDTQYF	TGTGCCAGCAGCCCCGGGACTTTCAGCACAGATACGCAGTATTTT
TRBD2	NA	TRBJ2-1	TRBV3-1/TRBV3-2	CASSPGRTSGINEQFF	TGTGCCAGCAGCCCCGGTAGAACTAGCGGGATAAATGAGCAGTTCTTC
NA	NA	TRBJ1-2	TRBV5-1	CASSSSSFRAGYGYTF	TGCGCCAGCAGCTCATCCTCCTTCAGAGCGGGCTATGGCTACACCTTC
NA	NA	TRBJ1-6	TRBV10-3	CIGGTASSYNSPLHF	TGCATCGGGGGGACTGCTAGCTCCTATAATTCACCCCTCCACTTT
NA	NA	TRBJ2-5	TRBV10-3	CAISGQEETQYF	TGTGCCATCAGTGGACAGGAAGAGACCCAGTACTTC
NA	NA	TRBJ2-7	TRBV12-3/TRBV12-4	CASSLGQGYEQYF	TGTGCCAGCAGTTTAGGGCAGGGGTACGAGCAGTACTTC
NA	once	TRBJ1-6	TRBV6-2/TRBV6-3	CASSYGTLGSPLHF	TGTGCCAGCAGTTACGGGACTCTCGGTTCACCCCTCCACTTT
NA	NA	TRBJ2-7	TRBV27	CASSASQTGYEQYF	TGTGCCAGCAGTGCATCGCAAACAGGCTACGAGCAGTACTTC
TRBD2	NA	TRBJ2-7	TRBV7-8	CASSLGHAGGEQYF	TGTGCCAGCAGCTTAGGGCACGCGGGGGGCGAGCAGTACTTC
TRBD1	NA	TRBJ2-7	TRBV28	CASRGTVAYEQYF	TGTGCCAGCAGGGGGACAGTTGCCTACGAGCAGTACTTC
NA	NA	TRBJ2-7	TRBV7-9	CASSLERDSGREQYF	TGTGCCAGCAGCTTAGAACGGGATTCGGGTCGCGAGCAGTACTTC
TRBD2	NA	TRBJ2-3	TRBV10-3	CAISAGLAASTDTQYF	TGTGCCATCAGTGCTGGACTAGCGGCTAGCACAGATACGCAGTATTTT
TRBD1	NA	TRBJ2-5	TRBV7-9	CASSLTGDRTETQYF	TGTGCCAGCAGCCTAACAGGGGACAGGACAGAGACCCAGTACTTC
TRBD2	few	TRBJ2-4	TRBV30	CAWSVGTSGRTKNIQYF	TGTGCCTGGAGTGTGGGGACTAGCGGGAGAACCAAAAACATTCAGTACTTC
TRBD1	NA	TRBJ2-7	TRBV6-5	CASSRQGAVYEQYF	TGTGCCAGCAGTCGACAGGGGGCGGTCTACGAGCAGTACTTC
NA	NA	TRBJ2-3	TRBV3-1/TRBV3-2	CASSQESRGVDTQYF	TGTGCCAGCAGCCAAGAATCACGTGGAGTAGATACGCAGTATTTT
NA	NA	TRBJ2-2	TRBV18	CASSQDSGNTGELFF	TGTGCCAGCTCACAGGATAGCGGTAACACCGGGGAGCTGTTTTTT
NA	NA	TRBJ2-7	TRBV29-1	CSVIQAYEQYF	TGCAGCGTTATACAGGCCTACGAGCAGTACTTC
NA	NA	TRBJ1-6	TRBV27	CASSLSPFGGGNSPLHF	TGTGCCAGCAGTTTATCCCCGTTTGGGGGGGGGAATTCACCCCTCCACTTT
TRBD1	NA	TRBJ2-7	TRBV27	CASSLMGQAYEQYF	TGTGCCAGCAGTTTAATGGGACAGGCGTACGAGCAGTACTTC
NA	NA	TRBJ1-2	TRBV18	CASSSQGYGYTF	TGTGCCAGCTCATCTCAGGGGTATGGCTACACCTTC
NA	NA	TRBJ2-1	TRBV7-9	CASSFTGLDEQFF	TGTGCCAGCAGCTTCACGGGGTTGGATGAGCAGTTCTTC
NA	NA	TRBJ2-5	TRBV29-1	CSVGGQFETQYF	TGCAGCGTTGGTGGGCAGTTCGAGACCCAGTACTTC
NA	NA	TRBJ1-1	TRBV7-2	CASSLAAREDTEAFF	TGTGCCAGCAGCTTAGCGGCCAGGGAGGACACTGAAGCTTTCTTT
NA	NA	TRBJ1-2	TRBV2	CASSDRVGARGYTF	TGTGCCAGCAGTGATAGGGTGGGGGCGCGGGGCTACACCTTC
TRBD2	NA	TRBJ2-1	TRBV27	CASNEIAGSSYNEQFF	TGTGCCAGCAACGAGATAGCGGGGAGCTCCTACAATGAGCAGTTCTTC
NA	NA	TRBJ1-4	TRBV7-3	CASSEHGAGEKLFF	TGTGCCAGCAGCGAGCATGGGGCCGGAGAAAAACTGTTTTTT
NA	NA	TRBJ1-3	TRBV6-5	CASRSGTNSGNTIYF	TGTGCCAGCAGATCCGGGACAAACTCTGGAAACACCATATATTTT
NA	once	TRBJ1-6	TRBV27	CASSLTHNSPLHF	TGTGCCAGCAGCCTCACTCATAATTCACCCCTCCACTTT
TRBD1	NA	TRBJ2-3	TRBV5-1	CASSLGVSTGGIYSTDTQYF	TGCGCCAGCAGCTTGGGGGTATCGACAGGGGGAATTTATAGCACAGATACGCAGTATTTT
NA	NA	TRBJ1-1	TRBV25-1	CASRGISEAEAFF	TGTGCCAGCAGGGGGATCTCGGAGGCTGAAGCTTTCTTT
NA	NA	TRBJ2-7	TRBV6-5	CASSSPYGSYEQYF	TGTGCCAGCAGTTCTCCCTACGGCTCCTACGAGCAGTACTTC
NA	NA	TRBJ2-6	TRBV5-4	CASSFLDAGANVLTF	TGTGCCAGCAGCTTCCTAGACGCCGGGGCCAACGTCCTGACTTTC
NA	NA	TRBJ2-3	TRBV7-9	CASSRTARTDTQYF	TGTGCCAGCAGCCGGACAGCTCGCACAGATACGCAGTATTTT
TRBD1	NA	TRBJ1-6	TRBV19	CASMRGSNTGTGTNSPLHF	TGTGCCAGTATGAGGGGATCTAACACTGGGACAGGGACTAATTCACCCCTCCACTTT
NA	NA	TRBJ1-1	TRBV19	CASTIQILNTEAFF	TGTGCCAGTACGATACAGATCCTGAACACTGAAGCTTTCTTT
NA	NA	TRBJ1-3	TRBV14	CASSQTRLTRNTIYF	TGTGCCAGCAGCCAGACCAGATTGACTCGAAACACCATATATTTT
NA	once	TRBJ2-7	TRBV19	CASSTPDRPYEQYF	TGTGCCAGTAGTACCCCTGACAGGCCCTACGAGCAGTACTTC
NA	once	TRBJ1-5	TRBV24-1	CATSRTGSGPQHF	TGTGCCACCAGTAGAACAGGGTCGGGTCCCCAGCATTTT
NA	NA	TRBJ1-5	TRBV27	CASSFNGAHQPQHF	TGTGCCAGCAGTTTTAACGGTGCCCATCAGCCCCAGCATTTT
NA	NA	TRBJ2-7	TRBV3-1/TRBV3-2	CASSQHEVWNEQYF	TGTGCCAGCAGCCAACACGAGGTATGGAACGAGCAGTACTTC
TRBD2	once	TRBJ2-1	TRBV2	CASTQRGPPNEQFF	TGTGCCAGCACCCAGCGGGGGCCCCCTAATGAGCAGTTCTTC
TRBD1	NA	TRBJ1-2	TRBV30	CAWSSGTDNYGYTF	TGTGCCTGGAGTTCCGGGACAGACAACTATGGCTACACCTTC
TRBD1	NA	TRBJ1-2	TRBV4-3	CASSQEQTGGLLANYGYTF	TGCGCCAGCAGCCAAGAACAAACAGGGGGCCTCTTAGCTAACTATGGCTACACCTTC
TRBD1	NA	TRBJ2-2	TRBV9	CASSADPGTGGTGELFF	TGTGCCAGCAGCGCTGACCCCGGGACAGGTGGGACCGGGGAGCTGTTTTTT
NA	NA	TRBJ1-4	TRBV6-5	CASSYSGRFNEKLFF	TGTGCCAGCAGTTACTCGGGCAGATTTAATGAAAAACTGTTTTTT
TRBD1	NA	TRBJ2-2	TRBV27	CASSKGGWVGELFF	TGTGCCAGCTCGAAAGGGGGCTGGGTCGGGGAGCTGTTTTTT
NA	NA	TRBJ1-1	TRBV27	CASRGRAEAFF	TGTGCCAGCAGGGGGAGGGCAGAAGCTTTCTTT
NA	once	TRBJ2-7	TRBV6-5	CASSYGGAGYEQYF	TGTGCCAGCAGTTACGGGGGGGCTGGGTACGAGCAGTACTTC
NA	NA	TRBJ1-2	TRBV2	CASSEELNYGYTF	TGTGCCAGCAGTGAGGAGCTGAACTATGGCTACACCTTC